The clone carrying this T cell receptor (beta chain) was seen only once. What it recognizes is unknown. This specimen comes from a study of cytomegalovirus exposure and HLA in healthy donors. The study's findings and limits: A later analysis linked a missense variant in DCLRE1C to the trimming of TCR beta V and J genes. In terms of immune exposure information, only CMV serostatus was available. Presence/absence results assume similar sequencing depth per donor, which may not hold. Specific recognition of CMV antigens was confirmed in vitro for a few chains (all CMV-associated).

The PCR employed 60 Vbeta primers together with 13 Jbeta primers. Clones were sequenced by immunoSEQ multiplex PCR, and TCRdb holds only the in-frame ones, with some missing. Of about 180,000 clones detected, over 80% appear once; the ten largest clones hold 1.1% to 1.5%. CDR1 MNHEY and CDR2 SVGAGI come from the germline V gene. This CDR3 has 16 amino acids. Trimming removed 1 base at V and 2 bases at J, with 15 bases between. This clonotype was obtained from a girl aged 5 to 17 in good health and CMV-seropositive. Sequenced input: PBMCs. The rearrangement uses TRBV6-5 and TRBJ2-7; possible D gene TRBD2, 5 bases. CDR3 nucleotide sequence: TGTGCCAGCAGTTACTACGGGGTACTTGGGACCTACGAGCAGTACTTC. Translating it yields CASSYYGVLGTYEQYF.